Each of the 21 T cell receptor beta chains below was sequenced from the same sample in a study of blood T cell repertoires in COVID-19. Only in-frame clones appear in the TCRdb table, and some are missing; sequencing was by immunoSEQ multiplex PCR. This sample has roughly 130,000 clones, with more than 75% found just once. Material for sequencing was peripheral blood. Receptors originate from a man between 50 and 59 years old with active COVID-19.

The chain joins TRBV7-9 to TRBJ2-3; TRBD1 is a possible D gene (6 bases). The CDR3 has 15 residues. The germline gives CDR1 SEHNR, CDR2 FQNEAQ (reference sequence). Trimming shortened V by 4 bases and J by 8 bases, and 19 bases separated the two germline ends. CDR3 in DNA: TGTGCCAGCAGCTCCAATACAGGGTCTCAGGCTACGCAGTATTTT. Protein product: CASSSNTGSQATQYF.

This chain joins TRBV7-9 and TRBJ1-2; no clear D gene. The germline CDR1 and CDR2 sequences are SEHNR and FQNEAQ (reference sequence). This CDR3 is 12 amino acids long. Trimming took 3 bases from V and 7 from J, leaving 9 bases between them. The CDR3 is CASSFSGSGYTF. The DNA of the CDR3 is TGTGCCAGCAGCTTTTCAGGTTCTGGCTACACCTTC.

The gene calls are TRBV19 and TRBJ2-1; 12 positions agree with TRBD2. With V trimmed by 6 bases and J by 7 bases, 7 bases remained unmatched. This CDR3 region has 15 residues. The germline CDR1 and CDR2 sequences are LNHDA and SQIVND (reference sequence). As DNA, the CDR3 is TGTGCCAGTAGCTCACTAGCGGGAGGCTTAAATGAGCAGTTCTTC. Translating gives CASSSLAGGLNEQFF.

V is TRBV6-5 and J is TRBJ1-3; no definite D call. Germline CDR1 MNHEY, CDR2 SVGAGI. CDR3 length equals 14 residues. The V gene lost 6 bases and the J gene lost 4 bases, with 13 bases spanning the gap. The CDR3 sequence is CASRASHGGNTIYF. In DNA form, the CDR3 reads TGTGCCAGCAGGGCGTCTCACGGGGGAAACACCATATATTTT.

The rearrangement uses TRBV10-3 and TRBJ2-1; D is ambiguous. The germline V and J ends were trimmed by 3 bases and 7 bases, with 16 bases remaining between them. The CDR3 is made up of 15 amino acids. In germline, CDR1 is ENHRY, CDR2 SYGVKD. The CDR3 reads CAISDPGPSPNEQFF. The DNA for the CDR3 is TGTGCCATCAGTGATCCAGGTCCGTCTCCGAATGAGCAGTTCTTC.

The rearrangement uses TRBV7-9 and TRBJ2-3; 14 bases agree with TRBD2. V gave up 1 base and J gave up 3 bases; unmatched junction bases: 6. This CDR3 is 18 amino acids long. The germline V gene encodes CDR1 SEHNR and CDR2 FQNEAQ (reference sequence). The CDR3 nucleotides read TGTGCCAGCAGCTTAGACCCCCGGACTAGCGGGAGGACAGATACGCAGTATTTT. Translating gives CASSLDPRTSGRTDTQYF.

J is TRBJ2-1 and V is TRBV7-9; TRBD2 might be the D (6 bases). The CDR3 extends over 14 amino acids. Trimming stripped 1 base from V and 7 bases from J, with 11 bases between. Germline V lookup: CDR1 SEHNR, CDR2 FQNEAQ (reference sequence). DNA for the CDR3: TGTGCCAGCAGCTTAGTTGCGGGAATTAATGAGCAGTTCTTC. Its translation is CASSLVAGINEQFF.

The rearrangement joins TRBV19 to TRBJ1-5, with 12 nucleotides matching TRBD1. The CDR3 has 15 amino acids. CDR1 and CDR2 from the germline V gene are LNHDA and SQIVND (reference sequence). The V segment lost 7 bases and the J segment 6 bases; nucleotides outside the gene matches: 7. In DNA, the CDR3 is TGTGCCAGTACCGGGACAGGGGGCGCGGGTCAGCCCCAGCATTTT. This sequence encodes CASTGTGGAGQPQHF. The variable domain in full, completed from reference TRBV19 and TRBJ1-5, reads DGGITQSPKYLFRKEGQNVTLSCEQNLNHDAMYWYRQDPGQGLRLIYYSQIVNDFQKGDIAEGYSVSREKKESFPLTVTSAQKNPTAFYLCASTGTGGAGQPQHFGDGTRLSIL.

The chain carries TRBV3-1 (or the pseudogene TRBV3-2) and TRBJ2-1; 12 positions match TRBD2. The CDR3 runs to 17 residues. The germline CDR1 and CDR2 sequences are LGHDT and YNNKEL (reference sequence). The J segment lost 0 bases and the V segment lost 1 base, leaving 1 base of the junction unmatched. The CDR3 reads CASSQGTSGNSYNEQFF. CDR3 bases: TGTGCCAGCAGCCAAGGGACTAGCGGGAACTCCTACAATGAGCAGTTCTTC.

The genes are TRBV24-1 and TRBJ1-1, with D perhaps matching TRBD1 (5 bases). Trimming cost V 5 bases and J 0 bases, with 9 bases left between them. The CDR3 sequence is 14 residues long. Germline lookup yields CDR1 KGHDR and CDR2 SFDVKD. The CDR3: CATSGGGMNTEAFF. In DNA, the CDR3 is TGTGCCACCAGTGGGGGGGGGATGAACACTGAAGCTTTCTTT.

The chain employs TRBV4-1 and TRBJ1-5; 8 nucleotides line up with TRBD1. The CDR3 has 15 amino acids. The germline gives CDR1 MGHRA, CDR2 YSYEKL. The ends lost 6 bases at V and 2 bases at J; junction bases unmatched: 6. The CDR3 coding sequence is TGCGCCAGCAGTCCCGGACAGGGAGGCAATCAGCCCCAGCATTTT. Translated, it gives CASSPGQGGNQPQHF.

In its sample, this clone was seen once. The chain employs TRBV9 and TRBJ1-4; possibly TRBD1 for D (6 bases). CDR1 and CDR2 (germline): SGDLS, YYNGEE. This CDR3 region has 16 residues. V gave up 3 bases and J gave up 0 bases, with 12 bases separating them. In DNA, the CDR3 is TGTGCCAGCAGCGAGGGACAAGGCGCAACTAATGAAAAACTGTTTTTT. It yields the protein CASSEGQGATNEKLFF.

The V gene is TRBV24-1, the J gene TRBJ2-5; 10 nucleotides line up with TRBD1. CDR1 is KGHDR, CDR2 SFDVKD, per germline. V was clipped by 4 bases and J by 1 base; unmatched bases: 5. The CDR3 is made up of 16 amino acids. CDR3 loop: CATSENGQGVQETQYF. The CDR3 coding sequence is TGTGCCACCAGTGAAAACGGACAGGGGGTCCAAGAGACCCAGTACTTC.

The chain joins TRBV6-4 to TRBJ1-6, with a weak D call TRBD1 (5 bases). Trimming stripped 3 bases from V and 7 bases from J, with 13 bases between. The CDR3 consists of 15 residues. CDR1 is MRHNA, CDR2 SNTAGT, per germline. The CDR3 here is CASSEVPRGNSPLHF. CDR3 nucleotide sequence: TGTGCCAGCAGTGAGGTCCCTCGGGGGAATTCACCCCTCCACTTT.

V and J are TRBV7-2 and TRBJ2-7, with TRBD1 identical over 9 bases. Per germline, CDR1 SGHTA and CDR2 FQGNSA. Germline trimming cut 2 bases from V and 6 bases from J; bases unmatched to any gene: 5. The CDR3 runs 14 residues. CDR3 region: CASSLFGTGFEQYV. In DNA, the CDR3 is TGTGCCAGCAGCTTATTTGGGACAGGGTTCGAGCAGTACGTC.

The genes are TRBV6-2 or TRBV6-3 and TRBJ2-1, with TRBD2 matching 7 bases. The junction had 1 base not matched to a gene; V was cut back by 2 bases and J by 3 bases. Germline CDR1 MNHEY, CDR2 SVGEGT. The CDR3 spans 14 residues. CDR3 protein: CASSYGLDYNEQFF. CDR3 nucleotide sequence: TGTGCCAGCAGTTACGGACTAGACTACAATGAGCAGTTCTTC.

This rearrangement joins TRBV5-1 to TRBJ2-1, with TRBD2 as a possible D gene (5 bases). V was cut by 4 bases and J by 2 bases, with 16 bases left in between. CDR1 is SGHRS and CDR2 is YFSETQ in the germline V gene. This CDR3 contains 16 residues. CDR3 sequence: CASSPGPRGTYNEQFF. The CDR3 region has the DNA TGCGCCAGCAGCCCCGGGCCCAGAGGGACCTACAATGAGCAGTTCTTC.

In this sample, this clone turned up a few times. Written as DNA, the CDR3 is TGTGCCAGCAGCTTGGACCAGGTTTTCACTGAAGCTTTCTTT. Encoded protein: CASSLDQVFTEAFF. This chain connects TRBV5-4 to TRBJ1-1; D is unclear. This CDR3 has 14 amino acids. Trimming took 0 bases from V and 4 from J, leaving 10 bases between them. Germline CDR1 SGHNT, CDR2 YYREEE (reference sequence).

The genes are TRBV7-9 and TRBJ2-1; D is possibly TRBD1 (6 bases). This CDR3 has 13 residues. Deletions cut 6 bases from V and 6 bases from J, with 12 bases between. Per the germline V gene, CDR1 is SEHNR and CDR2 is FQNEAQ (reference sequence). The CDR3 bases are TGTGCCAGCAGGAAGATACAGGGCAATGAGCAGTTCTTC. Its translation is CASRKIQGNEQFF.

The chain employs TRBV10-1 and TRBJ2-4; D gene ambiguous. Germline V lookup: CDR1 WNHNN, CDR2 SYGVQD (reference sequence). CDR3 length: 13 amino acids. The CDR3 DNA reads TGCGCAAAGCAGAGGTTAGCCAAAAACATTCAGTACTTC. Its translation is CAKQRLAKNIQYF.

This clone was recorded a few times. Likely a read error: the CDR3 ends without its conserved phenylalanine or tryptophan. Because the CDR3's place on the DNA is in doubt, the DNA is left out and the CDR3 is given as listed by TCRdb. The chain links TRBV5-8 to TRBJ2-7; the D call in the table, TRBD1, was not verified against the DNA. The CDR3 is 12 amino acids in total, end residues counted. CDR1 is SGHTS, CDR2 YDEGEE, per germline. The CDR3 here is CASSAGTGPITS.